The 20 T cell receptor beta chains in this list originate from one sample, sequenced in a study of T cells after posttransplantation cyclophosphamide. The method was immunoSEQ multiplex PCR; TCRdb's version includes in-frame clones alone and lacks a portion of them. This sample carries tens of thousands of clones, none of them present only once. Sequencing was done on a sample of PBMCs. The receptor set was obtained from a man aged 40-49 years in good health, CMV-negative, and a related stem cell transplant donor.

This clone has at least ten counts. This chain links TRBV7-2 with TRBJ1-1; 7 nucleotides line up with TRBD1. V dropped 5 bases and J dropped 2; count of bases not matched to a gene: 8. Germline values: CDR1 SGHTA, CDR2 FQGNSA. The CDR3 is made up of 15 amino acids. The CDR3 protein is CASSLQGTVNTEAFF. The CDR3 nucleotides read TGTGCCAGCAGCCTACAGGGGACCGTTAACACTGAAGCTTTCTTT.

This clone occurred many times. The chain carries TRBV5-6 and TRBJ1-1; 7 bases map to TRBD1. J gave up 4 bases and V 3 bases, and 3 bases lay outside the gene matches. The CDR3 extends over 13 amino acids. Germline V CDR1 and CDR2: SGHDT, YYEEEE. For the CDR3, the DNA is TGTGCCAGCAGCTCAGGGGGTAGCACTGAAGCTTTCTTT. It is translated as CASSSGGSTEAFF. Full variable domain (rest looked up from reference TRBV5-6 and TRBJ1-1): DAGVTQSPTHLIKTRGQQVTLRCSPKSGHDTVSWYQQALGQGPQFIFQYYEEEERQRGNFPDRFSGHQFPNYSSELNVNALLLGDSALYLCASSSGGSTEAFFGQGTRLTVV.

This clone was counted at least ten times. The rearrangement uses TRBV5-1 and TRBJ1-5; maybe TRBD1 (5 bases). CDR1 SGHRS and CDR2 YFSETQ come from the germline V gene. The CDR3 length is 15 residues. V gave up 1 base and J gave up 2 bases, with 10 bases separating them. The CDR3 sequence: CASSLLGGGNQPQHF. The CDR3 DNA sequence: TGCGCCAGCAGCTTGTTGGGGGGGGGCAATCAGCCCCAGCATTTT.

In its sample, this clone was seen a few times. This sequence joins TRBV7-2 and TRBJ2-1, with 8 nucleotides matching TRBD2. V shed 1 base and J 0 bases; nucleotides not matched to a gene: 2. This CDR3 comprises 16 residues. Looked up from germline, CDR1 is SGHTA and CDR2 is FQGNSA. CDR3 nucleotides: TGTGCCAGCAGCTTAGTCGGGACTAGCTCCTACAATGAGCAGTTCTTC. Translation: CASSLVGTSSYNEQFF.

Many counts were recorded for this clone. The CDR3 DNA sequence: TGTGCTTCCGCCGCTGCCGGTGAAGCTTTCTTT. Its translation: CASAAAGEAFF. The J gene is TRBJ1-1, the V gene TRBV11-2; no definite D call. The CDR3 has 11 residues. Germline CDR1 SGHAT, CDR2 FQNNGV. Supplemented by reference TRBV11-2 and TRBJ1-1, the full variable domain reads EAGVAQSPRYKIIEKRQSVAFWCNPISGHATLYWYQQILGQGPKLLIQFQNNGVVDDSQLPKDRFSAERLKGVDSTLKIQPAKLEDSAVYLCASAAAGEAFFGQGTRLTVV.

This clone was counted many times. This sequence joins TRBV11-2 and TRBJ1-4; TRBD1 might be the D (5 bases). Trimming took off 3 bases at V and 8 bases at J, with 10 bases between the two ends. Looked up from germline, CDR1 is SGHAT and CDR2 is FQNNGV. The CDR3 is made up of 13 amino acids. The CDR3 reads CASSFRRGEKLFF. The DNA of the CDR3 is TGTGCCAGCAGCTTCAGAAGGGGCGAAAAACTGTTTTTT.

The rearrangement joins TRBV5-4 to TRBJ2-3, with TRBD2 as a possible D gene (6 bases). The V end was cut by 1 base, the J end by 5 bases, with 14 bases between. CDR3 size: 15 residues. Germline CDR1 is SGHNT and CDR2 is YYREEE (reference sequence). The CDR3 DNA reads TGTGCCAGCAGCTTGTCCGTGGGGGAGGTAGATACGCAGTATTTT. Translating gives CASSLSVGEVDTQYF.

Many counts were recorded for this clone. This chain joins TRBV7-2 and TRBJ2-2, with 11 bases aligning to TRBD2. CDR1 SGHTA and CDR2 FQGNSA come from the germline V gene. The CDR3 length is 16 residues. V trimming: 4 bases; J trimming: 4 bases; junction bases outside the gene matches: 5. The CDR3 sequence is CASSSTSGSLTGELFF. DNA for the CDR3: TGTGCCAGCAGCTCAACTAGCGGGAGCCTCACCGGGGAGCTGTTTTTT. The full variable domain, completed using reference TRBV7-2 and TRBJ2-2, is GAGVSQSPSNKVTEKGKDVELRCDPISGHTALYWYRQSLGQGLEFLIYFQGNSAPDKSGLPSDRFSAERTGGSVSTLTIQRTQQEDSAVYLCASSSTSGSLTGELFFGEGSRLTVL.

The chain uses TRBV5-6 and TRBJ2-5, with TRBD1 matching 10 bases. CDR1 and CDR2 from the germline V gene are SGHDT and YYEEEE. The CDR3 consists of 15 residues. V lost 2 bases, J lost 5 bases, and 6 bases stayed unmatched. This chain's CDR3 is CASSFAPGQGETQYF. CDR3 nucleotides: TGTGCCAGCAGCTTCGCTCCGGGACAGGGGGAGACCCAGTACTTC.

V is TRBV7-2 and J is TRBJ1-4; 7 bases align to TRBD1. The CDR3 is 15 amino acids. The V gene end was trimmed by 5 bases and the J gene end by 3 bases; junction bases not matched to a gene: 6. The germline V gene encodes CDR1 SGHTA and CDR2 FQGNSA. CDR3 DNA: TGTGCCAGCAGCGCCCGACAGGGATCTAATGAAAAACTGTTTTTT. Amino acid sequence: CASSARQGSNEKLFF. Full variable domain (outside the CDR3, taken from reference TRBV7-2 and TRBJ1-4): GAGVSQSPSNKVTEKGKDVELRCDPISGHTALYWYRQSLGQGLEFLIYFQGNSAPDKSGLPSDRFSAERTGGSVSTLTIQRTQQEDSAVYLCASSARQGSNEKLFFGSGTQLSVL.

This clone was seen repeatedly, ten times or more. This chain joins TRBV7-2 and TRBJ1-5; TRBD1 might be the D (5 bases). This CDR3 is 16 amino acids long. Trimming took off 7 bases at V and 3 bases at J, with 19 bases between the two ends. Germline V gives CDR1 SGHTA, CDR2 FQGNSA. This CDR3 is CASTLQATVYNQPQHF. DNA of the CDR3: TGTGCCAGCACCCTACAGGCCACCGTTTACAATCAGCCCCAGCATTTT. The full variable domain, rest sourced from reference TRBV7-2 and TRBJ1-5, is GAGVSQSPSNKVTEKGKDVELRCDPISGHTALYWYRQSLGQGLEFLIYFQGNSAPDKSGLPSDRFSAERTGGSVSTLTIQRTQQEDSAVYLCASTLQATVYNQPQHFGDGTRLSIL.

This clone was counted many times. V usage is TRBV11-2 and J usage is TRBJ2-5; maybe TRBD1 (6 bases). With 5 bases removed from V and 5 bases from J, the gap between germline ends came to 15 bases. The CDR3 has 14 residues. Germline V gene data show CDR1 as SGHAT and CDR2 as FQNNGV. The CDR3 bases are TGTGCCAGCAGCCCCTTGAGGGGGAGTGAGACCCAGTACTTC. It yields the protein CASSPLRGSETQYF.

Ten or more counts support this clone. The CDR3 protein is CASSSTGTSTDTQYF. The CDR3, as DNA: TGTGCCAGCAGCTCTACGGGGACAAGCACAGATACGCAGTATTTT. The rearrangement uses TRBV7-3 and TRBJ2-3; a possible D gene is TRBD1 (6 bases). In germline, CDR1 is SGHTA, CDR2 FQGTGA. V gave up 4 bases and J gave up 0 bases, with 11 bases separating them. This CDR3 spans 15 amino acids.

This clone was seen ten or more times. DNA of the CDR3: TGCGCCAGCAGCCTTAGCGGGGCCAACACCGGGGAGCTGTTTTTT. Amino acid sequence: CASSLSGANTGELFF. V and J are TRBV5-1 and TRBJ2-2; 8 bases agree with TRBD2. The CDR3 has 15 residues. Per the germline V gene, CDR1 is SGHRS and CDR2 is YFSETQ. V lost 4 bases and J lost 2; bases outside the gene matches: 4.

This clone was observed many times. This chain uses TRBV19 with TRBJ2-2; 12 nucleotides agree with TRBD2. The CDR3 covers 18 residues. Germline values: CDR1 LNHDA, CDR2 SQIVND (reference sequence). V gave up 2 bases and J gave up 4 bases; unmatched junction bases: 8. The CDR3 loop reads CASSINPSGGASTGELFF. For the CDR3, the DNA is TGTGCCAGTAGTATAAACCCTAGCGGGGGGGCTAGCACCGGGGAGCTGTTTTTT.

The sample holds many counts of this clone. This chain connects TRBV5-8 to TRBJ1-5, with D hard to call. The CDR3 length is 15 residues. The V and J ends lost 0 bases and 1 base respectively, with 8 bases between them. Germline loops: CDR1 SGHTS, CDR2 YDEGEE. The CDR3, as DNA: TGTGCCAGCAGCTTGGGAAACTTGAGCAATCAGCCCCAGCATTTT. Its translation: CASSLGNLSNQPQHF. The whole variable domain, filled in from reference TRBV5-8 and TRBJ1-5, reads EAGVTQSPTHLIKTRGQQATLRCSPISGHTSVYWYQQALGLGLQFLLWYDEGEERNRGNFPPRFSGRQFPNYSSELNVNALELEDSALYLCASSLGNLSNQPQHFGDGTRLSIL.

This clone was observed a few times. J is TRBJ2-1 and V is TRBV9; no definite D call. The V end lost 0 bases, the J end lost 6 bases, and 7 bases lay between the germline ends. The CDR3 loop spans 13 amino acids. The germline gives CDR1 SGDLS, CDR2 YYNGEE. This chain's CDR3 is CASSVAVVNEQFF. CDR3 coding DNA: TGTGCCAGCAGCGTAGCAGTGGTCAATGAGCAGTTCTTC.

This clone showed up many times. Other DNA sequences in this specimen translate into the identical CDR3. This chain uses TRBV6-5 with TRBJ1-1; D possibly corresponds to TRBD1 (6 bases). The CDR3 has 14 residues. Germline V gene lookup returns CDR1 MNHEY and CDR2 SVGAGI. Trimming took 6 bases from V and 0 from J, leaving 11 bases between them. The CDR3 reads CASRKQGMNTEAFF. CDR3 nucleotides: TGTGCCAGCAGGAAACAGGGTATGAACACTGAAGCTTTCTTT.

This clone was found many times. A much larger clone lies one base from this, so it may be a read error. The chain combines TRBV9 with TRBJ2-1; D call uncertain. CDR1 is SGDLS and CDR2 is YYNGEE in the germline V gene. Trimming took off 3 bases at V and 9 bases at J, with 7 bases between the two ends. The CDR3 contains 11 residues. The CDR3 sequence: CASSASSEQFF. The CDR3 DNA reads as TGTGCCAGCAGCGCAAGTAGTGAGCAGTTCTTC.

This clone was counted ten times or more. The chain carries TRBV4-1 and TRBJ1-5; TRBD1 might be the D (5 bases). With 0 bases removed from V and 3 bases from J, the gap between germline ends came to 9 bases. Germline values: CDR1 MGHRA, CDR2 YSYEKL. This CDR3 is 15 amino acids long. The CDR3 sequence is CASSQDQGYNQPQHF. The CDR3 DNA reads as TGCGCCAGCAGCCAAGACCAGGGCTACAATCAGCCCCAGCATTTT.